This T cell receptor (beta chain) stems from a study of blood T cell repertoires in COVID-19. Study information: The analysed material was cDNA or gDNA that came from T cells, B-cell-depleted T cells, or PBMCs.

In the original workflow: Using reference gene primer amplification, nucleated cell counts were estimated. Sequencing used immunoSEQ multiplex PCR; TCRdb keeps in-frame clones, though not all of them. For V, J and clone size, that table is used; D and trimming come from the DNA. The data contain 200,000 to 250,000 clones, 87% of them singletons. Germline lookup yields CDR1 KGHSH and CDR2 LQKENI. There are 14 residues in the CDR3. Trimming cost V 3 bases and J 3 bases; bases outside gene matches: 2. The chain has TRBV18 and TRBJ1-1, with 9 bases fitting TRBD1. Input material: peripheral blood. The TCR was taken from a man aged 35-49 years with active or convalescent COVID-19. The CDR3 reads CASSPDRGYTEAFF. For the CDR3, the DNA is TGTGCCAGCTCACCGGACAGGGGTTACACTGAAGCTTTCTTT.